This T cell receptor (beta chain) was identified in a study of cytomegalovirus exposure and HLA in healthy donors. Germline trimming cut 0 bases from V and 1 base from J; bases unmatched to any gene: 7. The CDR3 contains 16 residues. Study-wide results and caveats: Confirmation was obtained in vitro that a few CMV-associated chains are specific for CMV antigens.

While the first cohort had over 650 subjects, the donors belonged to the separate validation cohort of over a hundred subjects. Produced via immunoSEQ multiplex PCR; TCRdb's table is partial and in-frame only. The sample includes about 200,000 clones, around 90% of them seen just once. Comments on this clone: Its specificity is unknown.

Sequencing was carried out using PBMCs. J is TRBJ2-7 and V is TRBV5-3; 7 bases line up with TRBD1. TRBV5-3 carries the ORF label, with uncertain function. This sequence originates from a woman aged 18-29 years in good health and CMV-seropositive. DNA for the CDR3: TGTGCCAGAAGCTTGGCCTACAGACAGGGTTCCTACGAGCAGTACTTC. Amino acids: CARSLAYRQGSYEQYF.